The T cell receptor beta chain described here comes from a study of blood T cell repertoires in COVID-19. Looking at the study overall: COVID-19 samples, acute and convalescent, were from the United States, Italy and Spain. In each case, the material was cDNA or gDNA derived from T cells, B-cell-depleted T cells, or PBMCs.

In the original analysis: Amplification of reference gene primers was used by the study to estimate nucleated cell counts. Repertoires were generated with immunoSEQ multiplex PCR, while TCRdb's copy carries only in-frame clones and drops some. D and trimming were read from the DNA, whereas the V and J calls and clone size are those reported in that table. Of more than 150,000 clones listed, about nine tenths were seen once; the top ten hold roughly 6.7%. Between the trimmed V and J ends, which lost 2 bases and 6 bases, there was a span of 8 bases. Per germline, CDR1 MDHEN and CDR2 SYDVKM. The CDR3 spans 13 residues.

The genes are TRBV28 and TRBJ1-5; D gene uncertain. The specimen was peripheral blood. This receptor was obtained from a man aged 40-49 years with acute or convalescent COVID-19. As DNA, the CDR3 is TGTGCCAGCAGTTTAGACTCGGGTCAGCCCCAGCATTTT. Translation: CASSLDSGQPQHF. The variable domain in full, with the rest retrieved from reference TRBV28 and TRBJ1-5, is DVKVTQSSRYLVKRTGEKVFLECVQDMDHENMFWYRQDPGLGLRLIYFSYDVKMKEKGDIPEGYSVSREKKERFSLILESASTNQTSMYLCASSLDSGQPQHFGDGTRLSIL.